The rows below give T cell receptor beta chains drawn from one sample of a study of shared clonotypes between healthy human individuals. Generated by immunoSEQ multiplex PCR, the TCRdb table keeps only in-frame clones and is missing some. Here the sample spans 700,000 or so clones, about two thirds being singletons. The sample consisted of memory CD4+ T cells sorted from blood. These receptors came from a woman aged 25 to 39 in good health. Both conserved end residues are part of each CDR3. A D gene is named only where the DNA matches it firmly. Rows give clone size only sometimes, using once, few, many, or a class for an expanded clone.

CDR3aa	CDR3nt	j_gene	abundance	d_gene	v_gene
CASSRTVSYNEQFF	TGCGCCAGCTCCAGGACAGTCTCCTACAATGAGCAGTTCTTC	TRBJ2-1	NA	NA	TRBV5-1
CASSVDDSRYEQYF	TGTGCCAGCAGCGTAGATGATAGCCGCTACGAGCAGTACTTC	TRBJ2-7	NA	NA	TRBV9
CASSPSIHTEAFF	TGTGCCAGCAGCCCTAGTATCCACACTGAAGCTTTCTTT	TRBJ1-1	few	NA	TRBV11-2
CASSLEAYEQYF	TGTGCCAGCAGCTTGGAGGCTTACGAGCAGTACTTC	TRBJ2-7	few	NA	TRBV5-6
CASSIPLGGRGYTF	TGTGCCAGTAGTATACCCTTGGGAGGACGAGGCTACACCTTC	TRBJ1-2	NA	NA	TRBV19
CSVEEVGTSLPTDTDTQYF	TGCAGCGTTGAAGAGGTCGGGACTAGCTTACCCACGGACACAGATACGCAGTATTTT	TRBJ2-3	few	TRBD2	TRBV29-1
CASGGDFVTEAFF	TGTGCTAGTGGGGGCGACTTCGTCACTGAAGCTTTCTTT	TRBJ1-1	NA	NA	TRBV12-5
CASSKRSEQFF	TGTGCCAGCAGCAAGAGGAGTGAGCAGTTCTTC	TRBJ2-1	NA	NA	TRBV5-4
CASSFLGGNTIYF	TGTGCCAGCAGTTTCCTGGGGGGAAACACCATATATTTT	TRBJ1-3	NA	NA	TRBV27
CASSPLAGGPGTGELFF	TGTGCCAGCAGCCCCCTAGCGGGAGGGCCTGGCACCGGGGAGCTGTTTTTT	TRBJ2-2	NA	TRBD2	TRBV7-3
CASGKYRDSIYEQYF	TGTGCCAGCGGAAAATACCGGGACAGTATCTACGAGCAGTACTTC	TRBJ2-7	NA	TRBD1	TRBV28